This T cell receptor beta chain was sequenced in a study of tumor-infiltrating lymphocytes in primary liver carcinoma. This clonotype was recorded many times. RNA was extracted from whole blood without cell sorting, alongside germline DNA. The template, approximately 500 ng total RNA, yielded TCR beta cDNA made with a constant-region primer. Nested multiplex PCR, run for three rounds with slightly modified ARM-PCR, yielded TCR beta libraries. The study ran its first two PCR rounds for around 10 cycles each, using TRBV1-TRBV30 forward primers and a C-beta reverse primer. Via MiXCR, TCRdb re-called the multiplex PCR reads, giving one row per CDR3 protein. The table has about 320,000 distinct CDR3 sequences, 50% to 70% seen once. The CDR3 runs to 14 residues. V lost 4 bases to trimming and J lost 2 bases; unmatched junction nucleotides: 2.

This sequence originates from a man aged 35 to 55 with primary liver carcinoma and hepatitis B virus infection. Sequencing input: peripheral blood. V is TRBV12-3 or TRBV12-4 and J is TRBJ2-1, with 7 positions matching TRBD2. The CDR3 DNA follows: TGTGCCAGCAGTTCAGCGGGGACCTACAATGAGCAGTTCTTC. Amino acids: CASSSAGTYNEQFF.